Reported below is one TCR beta chain. The antigen is not known. This table comes from immunoSEQ multiplex PCR, and its TCRdb copy is limited to in-frame clones, with some not included. The table shows hundreds of thousands of clones, with over 65% occurring only once. Germline assignment: CDR1 MGHRA and CDR2 YSYEKL. V was trimmed by 1 base and J by 11 bases, leaving 24 bases between them. The CDR3 runs to 17 residues. This sample stems from a study of cytomegalovirus exposure and HLA in healthy donors. Study overall: According to later analysis, the same platform produced the roughly 120 validation and some 680 first-cohort repertoires. Notes on the study in general: Investigators reported more than 150 TCR beta chains as tied to cytomegalovirus.

This chain links TRBV4-1 with TRBJ1-5, with TRBD1 as a possible D gene (5 bases). The source is a woman aged 18-29 years in good health and CMV-seronegative. Material: PBMCs. The CDR3, as DNA: TGCGCCAGCAGCCAAGGGCTCGTCAGGGATTCTTCTGGGACCCAGCATTTT. It yields the protein CASSQGLVRDSSGTQHF.